This T cell receptor beta chain was observed in a study of blood T cell repertoires in COVID-19. Study overall: There were acute and convalescent COVID-19 samples, and they came from the United States, Italy and Spain. Sample material is recorded as cDNA or gDNA derived from T cells, B-cell-depleted T cells, or PBMCs.

J lost 5 bases, V lost 7 bases, and 10 bases had no gene match. Germline assignment: CDR1 SQVTM and CDR2 ANQGSEA. This CDR3 comprises 13 residues. Per the study methods: Reference gene primer amplification gave nucleated cell count estimates. Assay: immunoSEQ multiplex PCR; the TCRdb copy retains only in-frame clones and omits some. D and trimming were read from the DNA, whereas the V and J calls and clone size are those reported in that table. The sample shows about 34,000 clones, roughly three quarters of them seen only once. V gene TRBV29-1 combines with J gene TRBJ1-1, with 7 bases identical to TRBD1. Sequencing was carried out using peripheral blood. The clonotype originates from a human donor in a cohort sampled during active COVID-19. The CDR3 DNA follows: TGCAGCGGCCCCGGAGGGGGCTGGACTGAAGCTTTCTTT. This gives the protein CSGPGGGWTEAFF.